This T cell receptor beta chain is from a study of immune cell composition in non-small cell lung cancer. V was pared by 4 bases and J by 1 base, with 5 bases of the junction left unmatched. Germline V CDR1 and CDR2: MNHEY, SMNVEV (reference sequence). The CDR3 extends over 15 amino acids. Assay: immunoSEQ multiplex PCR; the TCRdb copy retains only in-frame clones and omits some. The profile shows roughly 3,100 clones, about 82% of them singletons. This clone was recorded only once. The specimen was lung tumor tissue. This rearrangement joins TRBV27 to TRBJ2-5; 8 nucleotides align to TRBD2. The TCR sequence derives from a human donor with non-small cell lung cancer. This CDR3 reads CASSSPGGGQETQYF. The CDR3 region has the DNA TGTGCCAGCAGTTCCCCGGGAGGGGGCCAAGAGACCCAGTACTTC.